Following are 21 T cell receptor beta chains from one sample sequenced in a study of cytomegalovirus exposure and HLA in healthy donors. With 60 Vbeta and 13 Jbeta primers, the PCR was carried out. Method: immunoSEQ multiplex PCR; TCRdb's copy keeps in-frame clones and lacks some. Of 150,000 to 200,000 clones in the sample, about four fifths were seen once. Sequencing input: PBMCs. Source of these receptors: a man aged 18 to 29 in good health and CMV-seronegative.

The chain joins TRBV11-2 to TRBJ2-3; TRBD1 matches 12 bases. CDR3 size: 19 residues. Trimming removed 1 base from V and 7 bases from J; junction bases left unmatched: 15. Germline assignment: CDR1 SGHAT and CDR2 FQNNGV. CDR3 nucleotides: TGTGCCAGCAGCTTAGTAATTGGTCGGGACAGGGGGCCAGCGTATACGCAGTATTTT. Translation gives CASSLVIGRDRGPAYTQYF.

There are a few counts of this clone. V gene TRBV6-5 combines with J gene TRBJ2-3, with a tentative D call TRBD2 (7 bases). Trimming left V 7 bases short and J 2 bases short, with 16 bases between. This CDR3 has 15 residues. Germline values: CDR1 MNHEY, CDR2 SVGAGI. In nucleotides, the CDR3 is TGTGCCAGCACCACAAGGGCGGGGGCCACAGATACGCAGTATTTT. It is translated as CASTTRAGATDTQYF.

The chain carries TRBV11-2 and TRBJ2-1, with a tentative D call TRBD2 (5 bases). V dropped 1 base and J dropped 6 bases, with 16 bases sitting between them. This CDR3 spans 16 amino acids. Per germline, CDR1 SGHAT and CDR2 FQNNGV. Written as DNA, the CDR3 is TGTGCCAGCAGCTTAGGTAAGGTACTAGGGCTCAATGAGCAGTTCTTC. Its translation: CASSLGKVLGLNEQFF.

In DNA, the CDR3 is TGTGCCAGCAGCGTAGAAGGGGGAATGAGCACAGATACGCAGTATTTT. Protein: CASSVEGGMSTDTQYF. The chain recombines TRBV9 with TRBJ2-3, with D possibly being TRBD1 (6 bases). V lost 0 bases to trimming and J lost 0 bases, with 11 bases between them. The CDR3 is 16 residues long. Germline loops: CDR1 SGDLS, CDR2 YYNGEE.

The V gene is TRBV2, the J gene TRBJ1-3, with 7 bases matching TRBD1. The germline V gene has CDR1 SNHLY and CDR2 FYNNEI. The CDR3 covers 14 residues. After removal of 4 bases from V and 4 bases from J, the junction contained 4 bases not matched to a gene. CDR3 sequence: CASSAGRGGNTIYF. CDR3 DNA sequence: TGTGCCAGCAGTGCTGGCAGGGGGGGAAACACCATATATTTT.

The gene calls are TRBV25-1 and TRBJ1-5; 8 nucleotides agree with TRBD1. Per the germline V gene, CDR1 is MGHDK and CDR2 is SYGVNS. The CDR3 runs to 14 residues. The J segment lost 7 bases and the V segment lost 2 bases, leaving 4 bases of the junction unmatched. The CDR3 region has the DNA TGTGCCAGCAGTGAAAGGGACAGGCGGCAGCCCCAGCATTTT. Protein product: CASSERDRRQPQHF.

This clone was picked up one time. This chain links TRBV7-2 with TRBJ1-2; TRBD1 is a possible D gene (5 bases). Trimming removed 2 bases from V and 4 bases from J, with 17 bases in between. CDR1 is SGHTA and CDR2 is FQGNSA in the germline V gene. The CDR3 runs to 16 residues. The DNA for the CDR3 is TGTGCCAGCAGCTTAAGGTCGGCAGGGATCGTCTATGGCTACACCTTC. Its protein product is CASSLRSAGIVYGYTF.

The genes are TRBV27 and TRBJ2-1, with 13 nucleotides matching TRBD2. J was trimmed by 5 bases and V by 4 bases; bases with no gene match: 5. The CDR3 loop spans 16 amino acids. CDR1 and CDR2 from the germline V gene are MNHEY and SMNVEV (reference sequence). CDR3 amino acids: CASSSGLAGQDNEQFF. DNA for the CDR3: TGTGCCAGCAGTTCGGGACTAGCGGGACAGGACAATGAGCAGTTCTTC.

This clone has a single count. The chain employs TRBV7-9 and TRBJ1-5; 11 nucleotides align to TRBD1. The CDR3 has 18 amino acids. Germline V gene lookup returns CDR1 SEHNR and CDR2 FQNEAQ (reference sequence). J lost 2 bases, V lost 3 bases, and 9 bases had no gene match. CDR3 DNA sequence: TGTGCCAGCAGCTTGGACAGGGGGCAGACATTAGGCAATCAGCCCCAGCATTTT. This sequence encodes CASSLDRGQTLGNQPQHF.

The chain uses TRBV7-9 and TRBJ2-1, with D tentatively TRBD2 (6 bases). Germline CDR1 SEHNR, CDR2 FQNEAQ (reference sequence). V dropped 8 bases and J dropped 0 bases, with 17 bases sitting between them. The CDR3 runs 16 residues. The CDR3: CASPSLAVNSYNEQFF. The CDR3 nucleotides read TGTGCCAGCCCCTCCTTAGCGGTCAACTCCTACAATGAGCAGTTCTTC.

This clone was seen more than once but under ten times. The rearrangement links TRBV25-1 to TRBJ1-6, with D possibly being TRBD1 (6 bases). Germline CDR1 is MGHDK and CDR2 is SYGVNS. The CDR3 has 14 residues. V lost 4 bases and J 10 bases, leaving 14 bases between the germline ends. CDR3 protein: CASSVGGESSPLHF. DNA for the CDR3: TGTGCCAGCAGTGTAGGGGGGGAAAGCTCACCCCTCCACTTT.

This rearrangement joins TRBV19 to TRBJ2-5, with unresolved D. The CDR3 sequence is 15 residues long. CDR1 is LNHDA, CDR2 SQIVND, per germline (reference sequence). V was clipped by 4 bases and J by 4 bases, with 16 bases between them. The CDR3 DNA reads TGTGCCAGTAGTAAAAACGCCTATGAATCAGAGACCCAGTACTTC. This sequence encodes CASSKNAYESETQYF.

The chain carries TRBV11-1 and TRBJ2-3; D is undetermined. Deletions cut 6 bases from V and 1 base from J, with 8 bases between. There are 13 residues in the CDR3. The V gene's germline CDR1 is SGHAT and CDR2 FQDESV (reference sequence). In nucleotides, the CDR3 is TGTGCCAGCAGTCTACTTGGCACAGATACGCAGTATTTT. As protein: CASSLLGTDTQYF.

V is TRBV7-6 and J is TRBJ2-7; the D gene is possibly TRBD1 (6 bases). The CDR3 length is 16 residues. Germline V gives CDR1 SGHVS, CDR2 FNYEAQ. Deletions cut 1 base from V and 0 bases from J, with 13 bases between. CDR3 residues: CASSLGPRTDSYEQYF. The CDR3 bases are TGTGCCAGCAGCTTAGGGCCGAGGACAGACTCCTACGAGCAGTACTTC.

For this clone: At one end, the junction sequence differs from germline, possibly due to a read error. The J gene is TRBJ2-6, the V gene TRBV10-3, with a weak D call TRBD1 (5 bases). Looked up from germline, CDR1 is ENHRY and CDR2 is SYGVKD. The CDR3 runs 20 residues. CDR3: CAIRSPLNQDTNSGANGLTF. Written as DNA, the CDR3 is TGTGCCATCAGGTCTCCCCTAAACCAGGACACAAACTCTGGGGCCAACGGCCTGACTTTC.

Concerning this clone itself: At one end, the junction sequence differs from germline, possibly due to a read error. This chain uses TRBV27 with TRBJ1-4, with D possibly being TRBD1 (5 bases). Looked up from germline, CDR1 is MNHEY and CDR2 is SMNVEV (reference sequence). This CDR3 has 16 residues. The CDR3 region has the DNA TGTGCCAGCATTTTAACGGGAGAGGGGAGTGGCGAAAAACTGTTTTTT. It encodes CASILTGEGSGEKLFF.

J is TRBJ2-5 and V is TRBV18, with 8 bases fitting TRBD1. The CDR3 extends over 15 amino acids. CDR1 and CDR2 from the germline V gene are KGHSH and LQKENI. With 0 bases clipped from V and 5 bases from J, the junction kept 5 bases outside the gene matches. CDR3 sequence: CASSPPSQGAETQYF. The CDR3, as DNA: TGTGCCAGCTCACCACCGTCGCAGGGGGCTGAGACCCAGTACTTC.

The chain joins TRBV4-3 to TRBJ2-7, with D hard to call. Trimming pared 1 base from V and 3 bases from J, leaving 10 bases between. CDR1 is LGHNA, CDR2 YSLEER, per germline. The CDR3 has 14 amino acids. The CDR3 DNA reads as TGCGCCAGCAGCCAAGGTCCCCAGGACTACGAGCAGTACTTC. Protein: CASSQGPQDYEQYF.

This clone was seen more than once but under ten times. The chain has TRBV6-4 and TRBJ2-3; 9 nucleotides match TRBD2. The V gene's germline CDR1 is MRHNA and CDR2 SNTAGT. The CDR3 length is 16 residues. The V and J ends lost 2 bases and 4 bases, in that order; junction bases with no gene match: 7. The CDR3 protein is CASSDVAGGPPDTQYF. The CDR3 DNA sequence: TGTGCCAGCAGTGACGTCGCGGGAGGGCCCCCAGATACGCAGTATTTT.

The chain is built from TRBV5-1 and TRBJ1-1; 7 nucleotides match TRBD1. Germline trimming cut 0 bases from V and 6 bases from J; bases unmatched to any gene: 8. The CDR3 is made up of 15 amino acids. Germline V lookup: CDR1 SGHRS, CDR2 YFSETQ. The CDR3 sequence is CASSLEGARESEAFF. CDR3 nucleotides: TGCGCCAGCAGCTTGGAGGGGGCGCGTGAATCTGAAGCTTTCTTT.

This chain uses TRBV5-1 with TRBJ1-1; 9 bases map to TRBD1. This CDR3 is 14 amino acids long. After removal of 0 bases from V and 8 bases from J, the junction contained 5 bases not matched to a gene. Germline V lookup: CDR1 SGHRS, CDR2 YFSETQ. The CDR3: CASSLAGQGQEAFF. CDR3 nucleotide sequence: TGCGCCAGCAGCTTGGCCGGACAGGGGCAAGAAGCTTTCTTT.